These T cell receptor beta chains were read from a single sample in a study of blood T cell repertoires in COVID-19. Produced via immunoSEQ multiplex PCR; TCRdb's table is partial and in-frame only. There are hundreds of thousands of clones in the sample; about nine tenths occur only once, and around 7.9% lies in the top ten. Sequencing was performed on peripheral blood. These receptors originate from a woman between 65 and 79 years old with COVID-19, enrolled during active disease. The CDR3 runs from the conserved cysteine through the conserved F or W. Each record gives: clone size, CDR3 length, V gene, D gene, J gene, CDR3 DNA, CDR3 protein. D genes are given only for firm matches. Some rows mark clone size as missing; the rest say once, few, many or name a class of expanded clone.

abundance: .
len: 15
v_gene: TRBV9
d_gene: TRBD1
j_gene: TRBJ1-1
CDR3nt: TGTGCCAGCAGCACAGGACAGGGGACGAACACTGAAGCTTTCTTT
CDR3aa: CASSTGQGTNTEAFF

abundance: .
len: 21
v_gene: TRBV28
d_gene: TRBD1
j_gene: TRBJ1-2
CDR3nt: TGTGCCAGCAGTTCTCTCCTTTTAATCCGAGAGACAGGGCTGAGCAACTATGGCTACACCTTC
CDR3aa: CASSSLLLIRETGLSNYGYTF

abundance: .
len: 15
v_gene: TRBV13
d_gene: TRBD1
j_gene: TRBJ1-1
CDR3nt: TGTGCCAGCAGCTCCGCTGACAGGGGGAACACTGAAGCTTTCTTT
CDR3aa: CASSSADRGNTEAFF

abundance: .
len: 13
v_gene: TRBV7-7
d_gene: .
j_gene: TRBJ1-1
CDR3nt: TGTGCCAGCAGCTTGGGCAGTAACACTGAAGCTTTCTTT
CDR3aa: CASSLGSNTEAFF

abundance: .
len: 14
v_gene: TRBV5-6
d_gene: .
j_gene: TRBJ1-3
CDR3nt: TGTGCCAGCAGCTCCCAGCGCTCTGGAAACACCATATATTTT
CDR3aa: CASSSQRSGNTIYF

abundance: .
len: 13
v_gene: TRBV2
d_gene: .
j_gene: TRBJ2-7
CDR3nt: TGTGCCAGCAGTGACAGGGTAGGGTACGAGCAGTACTTC
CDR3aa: CASSDRVGYEQYF

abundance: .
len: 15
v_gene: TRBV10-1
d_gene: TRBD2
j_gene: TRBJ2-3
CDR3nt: TGCGCCAGCAGTGAGTCGCGGGGGTTGCGGGATACGCAGTATTTT
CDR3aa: CASSESRGLRDTQYF

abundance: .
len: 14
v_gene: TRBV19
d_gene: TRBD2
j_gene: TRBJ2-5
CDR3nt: TGTGCCAGTAGTCCGGGGACTAGCGGGGAGACCCAGTACTTC
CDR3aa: CASSPGTSGETQYF

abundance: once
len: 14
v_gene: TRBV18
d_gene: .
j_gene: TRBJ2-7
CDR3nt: TGTGCCAGCTCTTTGGGGAGCAGCTCCTACGAGCAGTACTTC
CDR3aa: CASSLGSSSYEQYF

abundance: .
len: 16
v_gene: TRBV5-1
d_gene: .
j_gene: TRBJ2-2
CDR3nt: TGCGCCAGCAGCTTACGGGGGACCCCGAACACCGGGGAGCTGTTTTTT
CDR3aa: CASSLRGTPNTGELFF

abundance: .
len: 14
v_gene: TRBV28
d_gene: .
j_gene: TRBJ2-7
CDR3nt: TGTGCCAGCAGTTCTCTCGGGGGTTCCTACGAGCAGTACTTC
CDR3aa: CASSSLGGSYEQYF

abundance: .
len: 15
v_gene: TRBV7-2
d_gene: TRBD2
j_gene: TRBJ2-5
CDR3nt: TGTGCCAGCAGCACCCAACTAGCGGGGGGGGAGACCCAGTACTTC
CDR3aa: CASSTQLAGGETQYF